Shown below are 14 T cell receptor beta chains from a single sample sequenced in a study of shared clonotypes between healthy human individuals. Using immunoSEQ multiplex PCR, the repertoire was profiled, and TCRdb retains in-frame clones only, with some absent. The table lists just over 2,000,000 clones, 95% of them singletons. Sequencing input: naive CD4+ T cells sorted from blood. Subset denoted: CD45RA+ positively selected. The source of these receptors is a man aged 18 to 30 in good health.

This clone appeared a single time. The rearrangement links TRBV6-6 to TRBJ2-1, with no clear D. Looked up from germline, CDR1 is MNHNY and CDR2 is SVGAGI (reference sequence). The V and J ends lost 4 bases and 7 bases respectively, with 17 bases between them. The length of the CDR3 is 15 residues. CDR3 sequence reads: CASSSETTTGNEQFF. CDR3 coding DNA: TGTGCCAGCAGTTCTGAGACAACGACGGGTAATGAGCAGTTCTTC.

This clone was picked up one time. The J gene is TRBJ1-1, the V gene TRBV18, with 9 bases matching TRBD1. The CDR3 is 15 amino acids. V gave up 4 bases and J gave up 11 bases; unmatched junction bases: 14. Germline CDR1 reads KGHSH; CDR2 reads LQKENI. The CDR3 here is CASSLPGTGTKVAFF. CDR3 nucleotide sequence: TGTGCCAGCTCACTACCCGGGACAGGGACAAAGGTGGCTTTCTTT.

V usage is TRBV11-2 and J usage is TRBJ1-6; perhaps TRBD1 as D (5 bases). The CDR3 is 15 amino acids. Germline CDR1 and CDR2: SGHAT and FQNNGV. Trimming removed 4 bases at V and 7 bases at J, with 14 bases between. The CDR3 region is CASSSQGPRNSPLHF. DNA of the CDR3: TGTGCCAGCAGCTCGCAGGGTCCCAGAAATTCACCCCTCCACTTT.

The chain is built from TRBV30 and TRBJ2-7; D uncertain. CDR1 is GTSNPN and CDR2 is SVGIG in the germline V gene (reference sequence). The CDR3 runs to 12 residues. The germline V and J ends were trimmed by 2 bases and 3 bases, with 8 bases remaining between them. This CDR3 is CAWSRRGYEQYF. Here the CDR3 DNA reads TGTGCCTGGAGTAGGAGAGGCTACGAGCAGTACTTC.

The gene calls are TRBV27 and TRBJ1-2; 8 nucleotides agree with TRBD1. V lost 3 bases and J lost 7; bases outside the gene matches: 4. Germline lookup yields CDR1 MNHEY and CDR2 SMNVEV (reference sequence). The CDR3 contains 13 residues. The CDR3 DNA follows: TGTGCCAGCAGTTTCGGACAGGGCTCTGGCTACACCTTC. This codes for CASSFGQGSGYTF.

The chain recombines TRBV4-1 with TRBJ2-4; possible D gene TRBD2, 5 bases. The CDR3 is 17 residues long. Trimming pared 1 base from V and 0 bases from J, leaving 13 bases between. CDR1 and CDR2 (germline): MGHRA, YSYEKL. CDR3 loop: CASSQGLEGRAKNIQYF. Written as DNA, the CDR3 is TGCGCCAGCAGCCAAGGTTTGGAAGGGAGAGCCAAAAACATTCAGTACTTC.

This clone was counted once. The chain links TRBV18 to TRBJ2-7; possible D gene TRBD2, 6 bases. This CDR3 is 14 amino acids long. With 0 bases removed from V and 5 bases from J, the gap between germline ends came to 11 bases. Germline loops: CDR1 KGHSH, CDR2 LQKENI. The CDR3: CASSPPGGRNEQYF. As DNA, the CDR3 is TGTGCCAGCTCACCACCAGGAGGGCGGAACGAGCAGTACTTC.

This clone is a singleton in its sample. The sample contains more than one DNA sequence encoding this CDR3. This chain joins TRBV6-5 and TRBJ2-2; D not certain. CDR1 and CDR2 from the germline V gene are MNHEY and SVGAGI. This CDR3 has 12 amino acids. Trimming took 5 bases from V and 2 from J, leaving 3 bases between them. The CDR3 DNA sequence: TGTGCCAGCAGTCGTAACACCGGGGAGCTGTTTTTT. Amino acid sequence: CASSRNTGELFF.

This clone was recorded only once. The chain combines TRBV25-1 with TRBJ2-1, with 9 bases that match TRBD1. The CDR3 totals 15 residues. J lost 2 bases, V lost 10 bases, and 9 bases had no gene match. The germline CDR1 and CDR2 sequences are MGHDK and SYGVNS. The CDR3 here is CATSPDRGTYNEQFF. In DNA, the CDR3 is TGTGCCACCTCCCCGGACAGGGGAACCTACAATGAGCAGTTCTTC.

As DNA, the CDR3 is TGTGCCAGCACCTCGGCGGCAGTCTTACATTCACCCCTCCACTTT. Translation: CASTSAAVLHSPLHF. The chain couples TRBV2 to TRBJ1-6; D uncertain. The CDR3 is made up of 15 amino acids. V shed 7 bases and J shed 8 bases, with 18 bases lying between them. Germline CDR1 reads SNHLY; CDR2 reads FYNNEI.

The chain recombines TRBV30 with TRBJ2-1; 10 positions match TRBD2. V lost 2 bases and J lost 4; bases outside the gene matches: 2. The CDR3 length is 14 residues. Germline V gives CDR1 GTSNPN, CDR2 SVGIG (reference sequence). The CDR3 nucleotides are TGTGCCTGGAGTAAGGGACTAGCGTACAATGAGCAGTTCTTC. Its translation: CAWSKGLAYNEQFF.

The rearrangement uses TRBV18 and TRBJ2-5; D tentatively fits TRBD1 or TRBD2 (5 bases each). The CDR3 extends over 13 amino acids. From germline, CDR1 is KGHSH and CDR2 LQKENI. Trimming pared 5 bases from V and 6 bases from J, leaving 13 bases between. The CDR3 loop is CASSSGTLKTQYF. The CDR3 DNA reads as TGTGCCAGCTCATCCGGGACCCTGAAGACCCAGTACTTC.

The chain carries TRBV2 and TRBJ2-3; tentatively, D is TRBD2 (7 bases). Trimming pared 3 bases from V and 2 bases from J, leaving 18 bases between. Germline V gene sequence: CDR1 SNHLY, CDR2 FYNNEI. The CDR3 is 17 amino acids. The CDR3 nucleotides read TGTGCCAGCAGTGATGCGGGGGCCGGTATTCTCACAGATACGCAGTATTTT. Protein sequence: CASSDAGAGILTDTQYF.

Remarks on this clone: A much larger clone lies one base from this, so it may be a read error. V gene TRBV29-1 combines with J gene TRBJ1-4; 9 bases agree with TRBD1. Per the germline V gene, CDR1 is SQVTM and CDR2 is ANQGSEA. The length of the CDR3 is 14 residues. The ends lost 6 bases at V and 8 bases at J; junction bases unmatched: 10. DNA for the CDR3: TGCAGCGTGAAACAGGGGGCGAGGAGCGAAAAACTGTTTTTT. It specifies CSVKQGARSEKLFF.